Listed below are T cell receptor beta chains from one sample, sequenced in a study of T cells in Graves' hyperthyroidism and ophthalmopathy. TCRdb called the multiplex PCR reads again in MiXCR, with one record for every CDR3 protein. The sample lists fewer than 550,000 distinct CDR3 sequences, approximately 14% occurring once. Sequencing input: blood. These receptors originate from a woman between 18 and 30 years old with Graves' hyperthyroidism. The CDR3 runs from the conserved cysteine through the conserved F or W. The order of the fields is J gene, D gene, clone size, V gene, CDR3 DNA, CDR3 protein. A D gene is named only where the DNA matches it firmly. Not all rows give a size; the values are once, few, many and, for expanded clones, a class.

j_gene: TRBJ2-1
d_gene: -
abundance: few
v_gene: TRBV19
CDR3nt: TGTGCCAGTAGGGGAGTGATCTCCTACAATGAGCAGTTCTTC
CDR3aa: CASRGVISYNEQFF

j_gene: TRBJ2-7
d_gene: -
abundance: many
v_gene: TRBV7-2
CDR3nt: TGTGCCAGCAGCTTAGGAGATTACGAGCAGTACTTC
CDR3aa: CASSLGDYEQYF

j_gene: TRBJ2-1
d_gene: -
abundance: -
v_gene: TRBV11-2
CDR3nt: TGTGCCAGCAGTTTAGAACCTAGATACGCCTACAATGAGCAGTTCTTC
CDR3aa: CASSLEPRYAYNEQFF

j_gene: TRBJ2-5
d_gene: TRBD1
abundance: few
v_gene: TRBV27
CDR3nt: TGTGCCAGCAGTTTCCAACGCCTCGGACAGGGGGGACAAGAGACCCAGTACTTC
CDR3aa: CASSFQRLGQGGQETQYF

j_gene: TRBJ1-1
d_gene: TRBD1
abundance: -
v_gene: TRBV18
CDR3nt: TGTGCCAGCTCACCACAGTCGACAGGGGGGAACACTGAAGCTTTCTTT
CDR3aa: CASSPQSTGGNTEAFF

j_gene: TRBJ1-5
d_gene: -
abundance: -
v_gene: TRBV10-3
CDR3nt: TGTGCCATCAGTGACAGGGGCCCCAATCAGCCCCAGCATTTT
CDR3aa: CAISDRGPNQPQHF

j_gene: TRBJ1-4
d_gene: -
abundance: few
v_gene: TRBV15
CDR3nt: TGTGCCACCAGCAGAGATAGACGGACTTACAATGAAAAACTGTTTTTT
CDR3aa: CATSRDRRTYNEKLFF

j_gene: TRBJ1-5
d_gene: TRBD1
abundance: few
v_gene: TRBV7-9
CDR3nt: TGTGCCAGCAGCTTAGTACAAGGGGGCGTCCATCAGCCCCAGCATTTT
CDR3aa: CASSLVQGGVHQPQHF

j_gene: TRBJ1-1
d_gene: -
abundance: few
v_gene: TRBV25-1
CDR3nt: TGTGCCAGCAGCCGCCCGGGGAACACTGAAGCTTTCTTT
CDR3aa: CASSRPGNTEAFF

j_gene: TRBJ2-7
d_gene: -
abundance: few
v_gene: TRBV28
CDR3nt: TGTGCCAGCAGACCCGTCGGCCAGAGTTACGAGCAGTACTTC
CDR3aa: CASRPVGQSYEQYF

j_gene: TRBJ1-5
d_gene: TRBD1
abundance: many
v_gene: TRBV2
CDR3nt: TGTGCCAGCAGTGCGGACAGGGCCTTAAGAGGTCAGCCCCAGCATTTT
CDR3aa: CASSADRALRGQPQHF

j_gene: TRBJ1-6
d_gene: -
abundance: few
v_gene: TRBV5-6
CDR3nt: TGTGCCAGCAGCTTAACCGCGAATTCACCCCTCCACTTT
CDR3aa: CASSLTANSPLHF

j_gene: TRBJ2-3
d_gene: -
abundance: few
v_gene: TRBV5-1
CDR3nt: TGCGCCAGCAGGCCTGTTGGCACAGATACGCAGTATTTT
CDR3aa: CASRPVGTDTQYF

j_gene: TRBJ2-1
d_gene: TRBD1
abundance: -
v_gene: TRBV6-5
CDR3nt: TGTGCCAGCAGTTACTATCGACAGGGCGGCAATGAGCAGTTCTTC
CDR3aa: CASSYYRQGGNEQFF

j_gene: TRBJ2-2
d_gene: TRBD2
abundance: few
v_gene: TRBV9
CDR3nt: TGTGCCAGCAGCTCGCGACTAGCGGGTACCGGGGAGCTGTTTTTT
CDR3aa: CASSSRLAGTGELFF

j_gene: TRBJ2-3
d_gene: TRBD1
abundance: -
v_gene: TRBV13
CDR3nt: TGTGCCAGCAGCACTCGACAGGGAATCACCCCAGATACGCAGTATTTT
CDR3aa: CASSTRQGITPDTQYF

j_gene: TRBJ2-2
d_gene: -
abundance: many
v_gene: TRBV28
CDR3nt: TGTGCCAGCAGTTTAATTGGGTCCGGGGAGCTGTTTTTT
CDR3aa: CASSLIGSGELFF

j_gene: TRBJ1-1
d_gene: -
abundance: -
v_gene: TRBV12-3/TRBV12-4
CDR3nt: TGTGCCAGCACCAACATCGGCCCCAACTTTCTCCCCAGTGCTTTCTTT
CDR3aa: CASTNIGPNFLPSAFF

j_gene: TRBJ2-5
d_gene: TRBD1
abundance: many
v_gene: TRBV11-2
CDR3nt: TGTGCCAGCAGCTTAGCCCGGACAGGGATGAGAGAGACCCAGTACTTC
CDR3aa: CASSLARTGMRETQYF

j_gene: TRBJ2-5
d_gene: -
abundance: many
v_gene: TRBV2
CDR3nt: TGTGCCAGCAGTTACAGGGGAGGACAAGAGACCCAGTACTTC
CDR3aa: CASSYRGGQETQYF

j_gene: TRBJ2-7
d_gene: -
abundance: many
v_gene: TRBV7-2
CDR3nt: TGTGCCAGCAGCTCTCGGGTCCCCGAGCAGTACTTC
CDR3aa: CASSSRVPEQYF

j_gene: TRBJ2-1
d_gene: -
abundance: many
v_gene: TRBV9
CDR3nt: TGTGCCAGCAGCCGCATAAGGACTCCTCCCTACAATGAGCAGTTCTTC
CDR3aa: CASSRIRTPPYNEQFF

j_gene: TRBJ2-3
d_gene: TRBD2
abundance: many
v_gene: TRBV11-2
CDR3nt: TGTGCCACCCACCCCCCCGGGACTAGCGGTACAGATACGCAGTATTTT
CDR3aa: CATHPPGTSGTDTQYF

j_gene: TRBJ1-1
d_gene: -
abundance: many
v_gene: TRBV18
CDR3nt: TGTGCCAGCTCGGGACTTGGGACGAACACTGAAGCTTTCTTT
CDR3aa: CASSGLGTNTEAFF

j_gene: TRBJ2-1
d_gene: TRBD2
abundance: -
v_gene: TRBV5-1
CDR3nt: TGCGCCAGCAGCTTGGTGAGCGGGAGCCCGAATGAGCAGTTCTTC
CDR3aa: CASSLVSGSPNEQFF

j_gene: TRBJ2-7
d_gene: -
abundance: many
v_gene: TRBV7-9
CDR3nt: TGTGCCAGCAGCTTAGAATGGGGGCCCTACGAGCAGTACTTC
CDR3aa: CASSLEWGPYEQYF

j_gene: TRBJ2-3
d_gene: -
abundance: -
v_gene: TRBV7-9
CDR3nt: TGTGCCTCCAGCTTCGGCAATTTGGCAGGGGGGACAGATACGCAGTATTTT
CDR3aa: CASSFGNLAGGTDTQYF

j_gene: TRBJ1-5
d_gene: -
abundance: few
v_gene: TRBV6-1
CDR3nt: TGTGCCAGCAGTGAGTCGGAAATTCCAAATCAGCCCCAGCATTTT
CDR3aa: CASSESEIPNQPQHF

j_gene: TRBJ2-7
d_gene: TRBD1
abundance: -
v_gene: TRBV6-9
CDR3nt: TGTGCCAGCAGTTTCCGGGACAGGGGTGGCGAGCAGTACTTC
CDR3aa: CASSFRDRGGEQYF

j_gene: TRBJ2-3
d_gene: -
abundance: many
v_gene: TRBV7-9
CDR3nt: TGTGCCAGCAGGGCCATCGAGGTTGGGACAGATACGCAGTATTTT
CDR3aa: CASRAIEVGTDTQYF

j_gene: TRBJ2-1
d_gene: -
abundance: many
v_gene: TRBV11-2
CDR3nt: TGTGCCAGCAGCTTAGCTGACAATGAGCAGTTCTTC
CDR3aa: CASSLADNEQFF

j_gene: TRBJ1-4
d_gene: TRBD1
abundance: few
v_gene: TRBV14
CDR3nt: TGTGCCAGCAGCGACAGGGATATGAGAGGTGAAAAACTGTTTTTT
CDR3aa: CASSDRDMRGEKLFF

j_gene: TRBJ2-7
d_gene: -
abundance: many
v_gene: TRBV13
CDR3nt: TGTGCCAGCAGCTTACGGAGACTCGACGAGCAGTACTTC
CDR3aa: CASSLRRLDEQYF